This T cell receptor (beta chain) was captured by sequencing in a study of OX40 agonist ivuxolimab in advanced cancers. At the level of the study: Patients were given ivuxolimab, an antibody that agonizes OX40 (CD134).

Peripheral blood came from all dose cohorts at three timepoints. The method was immunoSEQ multiplex PCR; TCRdb's version includes in-frame clones alone and lacks a portion of them. The table shows about 27,000 clones, with approximately 86% occurring only once. About this clone itself: Its target is unknown.

Study-wide points: Relative to CD4+, CD8+ T cells held more expanded clones on average.

CDR1 and CDR2 from the germline V gene are SGHRS and YFSETQ. The CDR3 spans 11 residues. V was cut by 4 bases and J by 3 bases, with 5 bases left in between. This receptor was obtained from an adult with an advanced solid tumor such as melanoma, head and neck, liver or kidney cancer. The chain links TRBV5-1 to TRBJ2-7; D gene ambiguous. The sequencing here drew on CD4+ or CD8+ T cells sorted from blood, taken in a trial of the OX40 agonist ivuxolimab. The CDR3 here is CASSDIYEQYF. In DNA form, the CDR3 reads TGCGCCAGCAGCGATATCTACGAGCAGTACTTC.